The entry below describes one T cell receptor beta chain. This sample was included in a study of blood T cell repertoires in COVID-19. About the study: Specimens from acute and convalescent COVID-19 originated in the United States, Italy and Spain. The cDNA or gDNA used as material had been derived from T cells, B-cell-depleted T cells, or PBMCs.

The repertoire was sequenced with immunoSEQ multiplex PCR; TCRdb's copy has only in-frame clones and lacks some. The sample records under 250,000 clones, about 83% being singletons. V trimming: 0 bases; J trimming: 5 bases; junction bases outside the gene matches: 4. The CDR3 totals 16 residues. From germline, CDR1 is LGHDT and CDR2 YNNKEL (reference sequence). Those enrolled, adults aged 18 to 89 years, came from 20 to 25 US areas. The chain recombines TRBV3-1 (or the pseudogene TRBV3-2) with TRBJ1-4, with TRBD1 identical over 9 bases. The sequence was collected from a woman in her fifties or sixties who had been exposed to COVID-19. Sequencing input: PBMCs or T cells enriched from blood (not recorded which). In DNA form, the CDR3 reads TGTGCCAGCAGCCAAGATAGGGGGACAGGGAATGAAAAACTGTTTTTT. This encodes CASSQDRGTGNEKLFF.